This entry describes one T cell receptor (beta chain). No cognate antigen has been identified for it. No qualities accompany the bases; no much larger clone lies one base away. Other DNA sequences of this sample code for an identical CDR3. The data originate from a study of cytomegalovirus exposure and HLA in healthy donors (TCRdb year 2017). General notes on the study: According to an earlier analysis of several hundred of the donors, about 170 million T cells yielded 117 million unique TCR beta sequences and 250 to 350 Gb of sequence data. Donor age, sex, ethnicity and CMV serostatus were compiled together with the repertoire data. An early release that covered more than 550 HLA-typed donors contained approximately 300 gigabases of sequencing data and 85 million to 100 million unique TCR sequences. Besides the first cohort of 550 to 750 subjects, a separate validation cohort made up of 120 different subjects was used. An earlier analysis of 587 of the donors used high-throughput TCR beta sequencing to judge whether each TCR beta V gene segment behaved as functional or pseudogenic. On average, roughly 250,000 unique TCR beta nucleotide sequences were sequenced per donor among several hundred genotyped donors of the cohort, with approximately 18% of those sequences being non-productive. All discovery cohort repertoires had been generated using a single sequencing platform. The number of typed donors differed by locus: roughly 629-640 for A, B, C, DRB1 and DQB1; some 540 for DQA1; 600 to 610 for DPA1; and approximately 450 for DPB1. Five DR-DQ haplotypes were treated as single units for association and clustering because of strong linkage in the cohort. High-throughput TCR immunosequencing, statistical association of individual TCRs with disease status, and machine learning were combined to predict cytomegalovirus infection status. A later analysis re-examined previously published TCR beta repertoires from roughly 720 donors and added high-resolution HLA genotyping to investigate patterns of TCR occurrence. The genetic ancestry cluster associated with self-reported Caucasian donors included approximately 85% of the approximately 430 genotyped donors. The study was designed to test whether signatures of past pathogen exposure could be identified by cataloging public T cell receptors. Using immunosequencing, the study profiled T cell repertoires from 550 to 750 subjects and related those repertoires to cytomegalovirus serostatus. In the later analysis, no new phenotypic data were used to find candidate immune exposures; instead, reliance was placed on TCR beta sequences and their occurrence across donors. HLA typing included class I and class II loci at four-digit resolution. A later genetic analysis used genome-wide SNP genotypes for about 65% of the 666 donors, treating that subset as a discovery cohort.

From the cysteine through the phenylalanine, the CDR3 covers 14 amino acids. The kept DNA is CDR3 alone, 42 bases in frame from the first base. V loses 5 bases at its end and J loses 5 bases; junction bases beyond the gene matches: 7. Sequences MNHEY (CDR1) and SVGAGI (CDR2) are obtained from the germline V gene. The receptor library was made with the immunoSEQ multiplex PCR assay. The multiplex PCR relied on a mix of 60 forward primers for TCR Vbeta segments and 13 reverse primers for TCR Jbeta segments. A multiplex PCR assay on genomic DNA amplified the CDR3 region of rearranged TCR beta genes. The Illumina HiSeq System was used to sequence the amplified TCR beta libraries as 87-base-pair reads. The source study handled its data this way. A later analysis tallied 75 million to 95 million unique TCR beta chains across the 666 repertoires, and about 10 million of those chains were shared by two or more donors. A nearest-neighbor algorithm error-corrected the raw reads and collapsed the reads into unique sequences, merging closely related sequences to remove PCR and sequencing errors. Alignment of CDR3 sequences to IMGT reference sequences was used to assign V, D and J gene segments. For a sequence to be retained, at least a six-nucleotide match to both a V gene segment and a J gene segment was required. A rearrangement counted as productive if the CDR3 had no stop codons and remained in frame with V and J, and every other rearrangement counted as non-productive. CDR3 was defined by IMGT convention, running from the second conserved V-encoded cysteine to the conserved J-encoded phenylalanine. Sequences without an unambiguous match to a single V gene segment were excluded from the earlier analysis of 587 of the donors. An earlier analysis of 587 of the donors called V segments functional above 56.7% productive rearrangements and segregating when the between-donor standard deviation exceeded 5%. A statistical classification framework was built for diagnosing cytomegalovirus status from the catalog of TCR beta chain sequences. V and J gene assignment, in a later analysis, came from comparing TCR nucleotide sequences with IMGT/GENE-DB human TR gene sequences. Using the TCRdist pipeline, a later analysis assigned CDR3 sequences along with most-parsimonious VDJ recombination scenarios. In a later analysis, each TCR beta chain was defined by its CDR3 amino acid sequence together with its V-gene family, and reads lacking a unique V-gene family were excluded. To address suspected cross-contamination and a sequencing artifact, a later analysis removed 592 highly shared, low-generation-probability nucleotide sequences. In a later analysis, a clonal expansion index was calculated for each public chain from normalized within-repertoire ranks of inferred template counts. In a later analysis, generation probabilities were computed with a VDJ recombination model fitted to out-of-frame rearrangements, and the resulting probabilities were checked against IGoR. In a later analysis, TCR-TCR, TCR-HLA and TCR-CMV co-occurrence was scored with hypergeometric tests, and a repertoire-size bias correction was applied to TCR pairs. In a later analysis, false discovery rates were estimated by permuting HLA or CMV assignments 20 times. In a later analysis, co-occurring TCRs were grouped using DBSCAN, and TCRdist sequence similarity was added for clustering within HLA-allele-positive subsets. Co-occurrence clustering excluded repertoires with fewer than 30,000 or more than 120,000 public chains, plus five with anomalous nucleotide sharing. Entries here come from immuneACCESS through TCRdb and include only in-frame sequences with V and J called. Some clones fail to appear in such tables; in the studies checked, an unresolved V gene covers under half of the shortfall, and the cause of the remainder is unknown. V and J calls and clone size come straight from that table; D and trimming were deduced from the DNA. The sample has around 130,000 clones on record, roughly 85% of them singletons. Of the sample, under 8.5% is held by the ten largest clones.

In total, roughly 670 healthy bone marrow donors made up the cohort. At the time of sampling, every cohort member was nominally healthy, though immune exposures that went unrecorded were likely present. The donor was CMV seropositive and was included in the group of 290 or so seropositive cohort members. A peripheral blood sample was collected from each donor, and TCR beta sequencing was performed on peripheral blood mononuclear cells. The Qiagen DNeasy Blood Extraction Kit was used to extract genomic DNA from the blood cell samples. Study-wide findings and limitations: A further reported finding was that TCR beta sequences accurately predicted the HLA-A and HLA-B alleles for most subjects in the first cohort. Linkage disequilibrium might explain the correlated functional status among segregating V segments, but an unknown experimental factor could not be excluded. Sequencing depth was assumed to be roughly uniform across donors in the presence/absence analyses, though that assumption may not hold. Three of the identified cytomegalovirus-associated TCR beta chains were confirmed in vitro to be specific for cytomegalovirus antigens. Because HLA typing was missing for some donors at each locus, association tests included only the typed subset. A cluster of highly shared sequence variants was judged likely to be a technical artifact of the sequencing pipeline. CMV serostatus was the only immune exposure information available for the cohort. A later genetic analysis associated a missense DCLRE1C variant with V-gene and J-gene trimming of TCR beta chains, and an independent cohort replicated the association. A later analysis associated about 17,000 TCR beta sequences with specific HLA alleles at a false discovery rate of 0.05. A total of 150 or so TCR beta chains were listed by the study as associated with cytomegalovirus. Most TCR sequences were observed very rarely across donors, whereas some public TCRs were present in many individuals. The authors suggested that the approach could potentially be generalized to other disease states and immunological phenotypes. According to a later genetic analysis, donors in an Asian-associated ancestry cluster had fewer N-insertions in productive TCRs than the approximately 650-donor mean. A later analysis found that TCR association rates varied across HLA loci, with DRB1 alleles showing the most associated TCRs and HLA-C alleles the fewest. An earlier analysis of approximately 500 of the donors showed that most TCR beta V segments appeared in productive rearrangements either about 87% or about 30% of the time, which broadly matched IMGT annotations. The cohort was sequenced for TCR beta chains only, and without alpha or paired-chain data the features that could be detected were limited. In both the original and validation cohorts, the classifier was reported to diagnose cytomegalovirus status with high specificity and sensitivity. A later analysis found that HLA-associated TCR beta chains were more clonally expanded and had lower generation probabilities than equally common non-associated chains. A later analysis found that most CMV-associated TCR beta chains appeared HLA-restricted, with HLA associations seemingly driven largely by CMV exposure. When HLA alleles, especially DR and DQ, strongly co-occurred, TCR associations were difficult to assign to individual alleles. Because counts were too low, about 18 rarely observed V segments, including chromosome 9 orphons, were left out of the earlier analysis of over 550 of the donors. The 87-base-pair reads could not distinguish some IMGT-functional V segments, including TRBV6-2 and TRBV6-3, so those segments were excluded. According to a later analysis, parvovirus B19, influenza, CMV and Epstein-Barr virus appeared linked to several top co-occurrence clusters.

The origin of this receptor is a woman aged 25 to 39 in good health and CMV-seropositive. Sequences were obtained from PBMCs. The chain is encoded by TRBV6-5 joined to TRBJ1-1; 8 junctional bases match TRBD1. The CDR3 sequence is CASSTGGGWTEAFF. The DNA reads as follows: TGTGCCAGCAGTACAGGGGGGGGCTGGACTGAAGCTTTCTTT.